This T cell receptor (beta chain) is from a study of response to subunit inactivated influenza vaccine. Each CDR3 protein gets one entry after TCRdb re-called the RT-PCR reads with MiXCR. The sample has hundreds of thousands of distinct CDR3 sequences; around 13% are singletons. With V trimmed by 0 bases and J by 5 bases, 8 bases remained unmatched. This CDR3 is built from 15 residues. Germline V gives CDR1 DFQATT, CDR2 SNEGSKA (reference sequence). Broader study findings: The authors put forward the suggestion that each seasonal influenza vaccination may bring in only a limited number of new T cells.

This clonotype was detected only a few times. Its antigen is not identified. The origin of this receptor is a man aged 50-60 years who received an inactivated influenza vaccine. Sequences were derived from PBMCs from blood, sampled roughly 45 days after vaccination. The chain has TRBV20-1 and TRBJ2-7; 9 bases are shared with TRBD2. Here the CDR3 DNA reads TGCAGTGCTAGAGATCTTAGCGGGAGCGACCACGAGCAGTACTTC. This gives the protein CSARDLSGSDHEQYF.